This record looks at one T cell receptor (beta chain) sequence and its context. The sample is drawn from a study of ipilimumab plus nivolumab after autologous stem cell transplantation. Study details: Patients received a median of roughly 5 ipilimumab and roughly eight nivolumab doses. Myeloma cases were transplant-naive high-risk or relapsed within 3 years post first autologous transplant.

Germline values: CDR1 SGDLS, CDR2 YYNGEE. This CDR3 has 16 amino acids. Unmatched junction bases numbered 8, after V lost 3 bases and J lost 1 base. Assay: immunoSEQ multiplex PCR; the TCRdb copy retains only in-frame clones and omits some. The table has some 43,000 clones, roughly 90% seen once. Starting 14 to 28 days after autologous transplant, ipilimumab 1 mg/kg was given. Dosing: nivolumab 3 mg/kg IV, weeks 1, 4, 7, 10, then every two weeks to week 26. J is TRBJ2-5 and V is TRBV9, with 8 bases aligning to TRBD2. This receptor was identified in a male donor with multiple myeloma. This material consisted of PBMCs, taken in a trial of ipilimumab plus nivolumab as post-transplant consolidation. For the CDR3, the DNA is TGTGCCAGCAGCGCGAGGGAGAGCGGGGGCCAAGAGACCCAGTACTTC. This translates into CASSARESGGQETQYF.